The 25 T cell receptor beta chains below come from one sample, sequenced in a study of OX40 agonist ivuxolimab in advanced cancers. TCRdb's copy holds only in-frame clones and misses some; the assay was immunoSEQ multiplex PCR. The data contain 65,000 to 100,000 clones, approximately 94% of them seen just once; the ten biggest clones take up 9.6%. The sample in question was CD4+ or CD8+ T cells sorted from blood, obtained in a trial of the OX40 agonist ivuxolimab. The receptors were gathered from an adult with an advanced solid tumor such as melanoma, head and neck, liver or kidney cancer.

This chain links TRBV15 with TRBJ2-3; D gene unclear. This CDR3 contains 19 residues. Germline V gene data show CDR1 as LNHNV and CDR2 as YYDKDF (reference sequence). V shed 0 bases and J shed 1 base, with 20 bases lying between them. CDR3 sequence reads: CATSRDLQLPPGGTDTQYF. CDR3 bases: TGTGCCACCAGCAGAGATTTACAGCTACCTCCCGGCGGCACAGATACGCAGTATTTT.

The rearrangement links TRBV27 to TRBJ2-7, with D possibly TRBD2 on 6 matching bases. Germline loops: CDR1 MNHEY, CDR2 SMNVEV (reference sequence). The length of the CDR3 is 13 residues. Trimming left V 3 bases short and J 4 bases short, with 10 bases between. CDR3 nucleotide sequence: TGTGCCAGCAGTTTGGGACTTCGTTACGAGCAGTACTTC. It is translated as CASSLGLRYEQYF.

This chain links TRBV6-6 with TRBJ2-2, with D possibly TRBD2 on 5 matching bases. The germline V gene has CDR1 MNHNY and CDR2 SVGAGI (reference sequence). This CDR3 contains 13 residues. Deletions cut 5 bases from V and 4 bases from J, with 8 bases between. The CDR3 loop is CASSDTSTGELFF. As DNA, the CDR3 is TGTGCCAGCAGTGACACTAGCACCGGGGAGCTGTTTTTT.

This clone has only one observation. The chain combines TRBV7-9 with TRBJ2-2; no firm D call. Per germline, CDR1 SEHNR and CDR2 FQNEAQ (reference sequence). This CDR3 is 14 amino acids long. Trimming took 5 bases from V and 6 from J, leaving 13 bases between them. The CDR3 reads CASSPPPGAGELFF. Here the CDR3 DNA reads TGTGCCAGCAGCCCTCCCCCCGGAGCCGGGGAGCTGTTTTTT. Complete variable domain (other parts from reference TRBV7-9 and TRBJ2-2): DTGVSQNPRHKITKRGQNVTFRCDPISEHNRLYWYRQTLGQGPEFLTYFQNEAQLEKSRLLSDRFSAERPKGSFSTLEIQRTEQGDSAMYLCASSPPPGAGELFFGEGSRLTVL.

This chain joins TRBV5-6 and TRBJ1-2; D perhaps matches TRBD1 (5 bases). The V and J ends lost 0 bases and 4 bases respectively, with 13 bases between them. Per germline, CDR1 SGHDT and CDR2 YYEEEE. CDR3 length: 15 residues. CDR3 loop: CASSLVLGGGYGYTF. The DNA for the CDR3 is TGTGCCAGCAGCTTGGTTCTTGGGGGAGGCTATGGCTACACCTTC.

The chain links TRBV5-4 to TRBJ1-4; 10 bases agree with TRBD1. This CDR3 is 13 amino acids long. V dropped 10 bases and J dropped 8; count of bases not matched to a gene: 8. CDR1 SGHNT and CDR2 YYREEE come from the germline V gene (reference sequence). The CDR3 DNA follows: TGTGCCGTCGGGACAGGGGCGGAGGAAAAACTGTTTTTT. Its translation: CAVGTGAEEKLFF.

This clone was seen a handful of times. In DNA, the CDR3 is TGCAGCGTTGATATATCGACAGGGGCCTCCTACGAGCAGTACTTC. This codes for CSVDISTGASYEQYF. This chain links TRBV29-1 with TRBJ2-7; the match to TRBD1 covers 8 bases. V lost 3 bases, J lost 0 bases, and 7 bases stayed unmatched. The CDR3 is made up of 15 amino acids. The germline CDR1 and CDR2 sequences are SQVTM and ANQGSEA.

The rearrangement joins TRBV15 to TRBJ1-4, with D possibly matching TRBD1 (6 bases). Trimming took 8 bases from V and 8 from J, leaving 15 bases between them. Germline assignment: CDR1 LNHNV and CDR2 YYDKDF (reference sequence). The CDR3 is made up of 13 amino acids. CDR3 amino acids: CATQYREGEKLFF. The CDR3 DNA reads TGTGCCACCCAATACAGGGAGGGCGAAAAACTGTTTTTT.

The chain has TRBV4-1 and TRBJ2-3, with D hard to call. Germline assignment: CDR1 MGHRA and CDR2 YSYEKL. The CDR3 loop spans 13 amino acids. V was pared by 4 bases and J by 0 bases, with 5 bases between. The CDR3 nucleotides are TGCGCCAGCAGCCCACCGAGCACAGATACGCAGTATTTT. Its protein is CASSPPSTDTQYF.

The chain uses TRBV19 and TRBJ1-4, with D possibly matching TRBD1 (5 bases). Germline-derived CDR1 and CDR2 are LNHDA and SQIVND (reference sequence). V lost 5 bases, J lost 6 bases, and 10 bases lay in between. The CDR3 runs to 13 residues. The CDR3 coding sequence is TGTGCCAGTAGTTCAGGGATCGATGAAAAACTGTTTTTT. Its translation is CASSSGIDEKLFF.

The chain uses TRBV5-1 and TRBJ2-7; 9 nucleotides match TRBD1. V lost 4 bases and J lost 1; bases outside the gene matches: 6. This CDR3 comprises 15 residues. Germline CDR1 reads SGHRS; CDR2 reads YFSETQ. CDR3 residues: CASSTDRGISYEQYF. CDR3 DNA: TGCGCCAGCAGCACTGACAGGGGGATTTCCTACGAGCAGTACTTC.

This chain connects TRBV6-6 to TRBJ2-7; no firm D call. Per germline, CDR1 MNHNY and CDR2 SVGAGI (reference sequence). The CDR3 length is 13 residues. V shed 2 bases and J shed 0 bases, with 5 bases lying between them. The CDR3 bases are TGTGCCAGCAGTTACGGCGGCTCCTACGAGCAGTACTTC. It specifies CASSYGGSYEQYF.

V and J are TRBV19 and TRBJ2-7, with 7 nucleotides matching TRBD1. Germline V gene lookup returns CDR1 LNHDA and CDR2 SQIVND (reference sequence). This CDR3 region has 13 residues. With V trimmed by 4 bases and J by 6 bases, 6 bases remained unmatched. The CDR3 region has the DNA TGTGCCAGTAGTAAGGGGGCCCCTGGCGAGCAGTACTTC. Protein sequence: CASSKGAPGEQYF. Drawing the rest from reference TRBV19 and TRBJ2-7, the complete variable domain is DGGITQSPKYLFRKEGQNVTLSCEQNLNHDAMYWYRQDPGQGLRLIYYSQIVNDFQKGDIAEGYSVSREKKESFPLTVTSAQKNPTAFYLCASSKGAPGEQYFGPGTRLTVT.

The chain is built from TRBV6-6 and TRBJ2-3, with TRBD2 identical over 9 bases. Losses at the gene ends were 4 bases for V and 4 bases for J; bases not matched to a gene: 6. Germline CDR1 reads MNHNY; CDR2 reads SVGAGI (reference sequence). The CDR3 has 15 residues. CDR3 region: CASSWAGGSSDTQYF. CDR3 DNA sequence: TGTGCCAGCAGTTGGGCGGGGGGGAGCTCAGATACGCAGTATTTT.

This chain connects TRBV19 to TRBJ2-7, with D tentatively TRBD2 (5 bases). CDR1 LNHDA and CDR2 SQIVND come from the germline V gene (reference sequence). The V gene lost 3 bases and the J gene lost 3 bases, with 12 bases spanning the gap. The CDR3 sequence is 14 residues long. CDR3 residues: CASSIASGIYEQYF. CDR3 sequence (DNA): TGTGCCAGTAGTATTGCCAGCGGAATCTACGAGCAGTACTTC.

The count of this clone is one. The chain couples TRBV2 to TRBJ1-2, with D possibly matching TRBD1 (6 bases). Germline lookup yields CDR1 SNHLY and CDR2 FYNNEI. Trimming stripped 7 bases from V and 6 bases from J, with 15 bases between. This CDR3 has 13 amino acids. The CDR3 nucleotides are TGTGCCAGCACCGAGGGGGGAGTGGATGGCTACACCTTC. Its translation is CASTEGGVDGYTF.

This clone has only one observation. The chain links TRBV28 to TRBJ1-2; D remains ambiguous. The CDR3 has 14 residues. Trimming shortened V by 10 bases and J by 3 bases, and 18 bases separated the two germline ends. The germline gives CDR1 MDHEN, CDR2 SYDVKM. The CDR3 region has the DNA TGTGCCACCCTACTCCAGGTGCTGGACTATGGCTACACCTTC. Translated: CATLLQVLDYGYTF.

This clone was recorded only once. J is TRBJ2-1 and V is TRBV2, with 7 bases identical to TRBD1. This CDR3 contains 15 residues. Germline CDR1 and CDR2: SNHLY and FYNNEI. Trimming took 4 bases from V and 12 from J; bases not matched to a gene: 15. In nucleotides, the CDR3 is TGTGCCAGCAGTGGGGGACAGTGGGGTGGAAGGAGGCAGTTCTTC. Its translation is CASSGGQWGGRRQFF.

This chain uses TRBV7-2 with TRBJ2-1, with 7 bases fitting TRBD2. J was trimmed by 3 bases and V by 5 bases; bases with no gene match: 7. The CDR3 spans 15 residues. Per the germline V gene, CDR1 is SGHTA and CDR2 is FQGNSA. CDR3 sequence (DNA): TGTGCCAGCAGCGTAACTAGGGAGGGCTACAATGAGCAGTTCTTC. Encoded protein: CASSVTREGYNEQFF.

The rearrangement uses TRBV9 and TRBJ2-1, with 7 bases identical to TRBD2. The CDR3 has 15 residues. Germline V gene lookup returns CDR1 SGDLS and CDR2 YYNGEE. V trimming: 2 bases; J trimming: 5 bases; junction bases outside the gene matches: 7. The CDR3 region is CASSVIAGGNNEQFF. CDR3 nucleotides: TGTGCCAGCAGCGTGATAGCGGGTGGAAACAATGAGCAGTTCTTC.

The chain couples TRBV11-1 to TRBJ1-1; D is unclear. V lost 3 bases and J lost 6, with 11 bases in between. CDR3 length: 13 residues. CDR1 is SGHAT and CDR2 is FQDESV in the germline V gene (reference sequence). The CDR3: CASSFGTNSEAFF. The CDR3 nucleotides read TGTGCCAGCAGCTTTGGAACAAACTCTGAAGCTTTCTTT. The full variable domain, with the rest looked up from reference TRBV11-1 and TRBJ1-1, is EAEVAQSPRYKITEKSQAVAFWCDPISGHATLYWYRQILGQGPELLVQFQDESVVDDSQLPKDRFSAERLKGVDSTLKIQPAELGDSAMYLCASSFGTNSEAFFGQGTRLTVV.

This rearrangement joins TRBV28 to TRBJ2-5; D uncertain. The germline V gene encodes CDR1 MDHEN and CDR2 SYDVKM. CDR3 length: 15 amino acids. With 4 bases removed from V and 2 bases from J, the gap between germline ends came to 14 bases. CDR3 coding DNA: TGTGCCAGCAGTTCTGACCCACCAGGACAAGAGACCCAGTACTTC. It specifies CASSSDPPGQETQYF.

The genes are TRBV25-1 and TRBJ1-4, with no clear D. This CDR3 is built from 14 residues. Germline assignment: CDR1 MGHDK and CDR2 SYGVNS. V was pared by 11 bases and J by 0 bases, with 13 bases between. CDR3 in DNA: TGTGCCGCCGGCAGGTATGCAACTAATGAAAAACTGTTTTTT. This translates into CAAGRYATNEKLFF.

This sequence joins TRBV19 and TRBJ1-1; no clear D gene. The V end lost 1 base, the J end lost 1 base, and 10 bases lay between the germline ends. Germline values: CDR1 LNHDA, CDR2 SQIVND (reference sequence). The CDR3 length is 15 residues. In nucleotides, the CDR3 is TGTGCCAGTAGTATAGCTCCCACCCAGAACACTGAAGCTTTCTTT. It specifies CASSIAPTQNTEAFF.

A few counts support this clone. V gene TRBV5-1 combines with J gene TRBJ2-5; D perhaps matches TRBD1 (5 bases). The CDR3 spans 15 residues. The V end lost 2 bases, the J end lost 5 bases, and 16 bases lay between the germline ends. Germline CDR1 and CDR2: SGHRS and YFSETQ. The CDR3 loop is CASSFRKGMVETQYF. CDR3 DNA sequence: TGCGCCAGCAGCTTTAGGAAGGGGATGGTGGAGACCCAGTACTTC.